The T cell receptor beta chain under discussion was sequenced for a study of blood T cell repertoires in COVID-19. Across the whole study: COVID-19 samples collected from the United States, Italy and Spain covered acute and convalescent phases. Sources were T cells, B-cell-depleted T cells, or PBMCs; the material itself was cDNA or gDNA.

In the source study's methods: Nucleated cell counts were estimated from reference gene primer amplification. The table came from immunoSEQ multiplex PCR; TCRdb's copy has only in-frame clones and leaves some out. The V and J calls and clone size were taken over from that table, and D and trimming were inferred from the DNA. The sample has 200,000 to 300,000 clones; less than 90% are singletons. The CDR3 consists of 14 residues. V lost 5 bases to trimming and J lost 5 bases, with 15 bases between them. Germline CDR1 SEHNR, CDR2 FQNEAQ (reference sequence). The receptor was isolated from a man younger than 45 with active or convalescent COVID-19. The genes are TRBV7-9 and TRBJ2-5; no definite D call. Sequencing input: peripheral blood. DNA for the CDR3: TGTGCCAGCAGCCCCTCGGTATCTCGGGAGACCCAGTACTTC. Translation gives CASSPSVSRETQYF. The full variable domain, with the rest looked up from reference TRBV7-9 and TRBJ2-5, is DTGVSQNPRHKITKRGQNVTFRCDPISEHNRLYWYRQTLGQGPEFLTYFQNEAQLEKSRLLSDRFSAERPKGSFSTLEIQRTEQGDSAMYLCASSPSVSRETQYFGPGTRLLVL.